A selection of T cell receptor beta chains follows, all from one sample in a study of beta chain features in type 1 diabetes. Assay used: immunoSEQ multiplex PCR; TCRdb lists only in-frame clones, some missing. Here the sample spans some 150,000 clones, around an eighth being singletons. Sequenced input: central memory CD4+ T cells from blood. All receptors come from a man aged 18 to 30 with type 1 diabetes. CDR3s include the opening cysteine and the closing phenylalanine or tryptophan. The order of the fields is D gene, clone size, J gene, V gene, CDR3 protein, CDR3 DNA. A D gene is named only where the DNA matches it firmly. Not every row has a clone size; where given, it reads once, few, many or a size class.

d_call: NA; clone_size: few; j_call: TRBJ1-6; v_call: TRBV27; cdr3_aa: CASSRLSSSYNSPLHF; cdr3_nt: TGTGCCAGCAGTAGGCTCAGTAGCTCCTATAATTCACCCCTCCACTTT
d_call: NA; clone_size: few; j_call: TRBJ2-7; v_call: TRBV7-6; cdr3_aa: CASSFDTGEQYF; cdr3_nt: TGTGCCAGCAGCTTCGACACAGGGGAGCAGTACTTC
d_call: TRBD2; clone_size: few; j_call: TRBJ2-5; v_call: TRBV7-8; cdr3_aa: CASNPLGLAGGGETQYF; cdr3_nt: TGTGCCAGCAACCCGCTGGGACTAGCGGGGGGTGGGGAGACCCAGTACTTC
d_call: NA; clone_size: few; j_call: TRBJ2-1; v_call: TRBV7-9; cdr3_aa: CASSPGYNEQFF; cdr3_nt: TGTGCCAGCAGCCCAGGGTACAATGAGCAGTTCTTC
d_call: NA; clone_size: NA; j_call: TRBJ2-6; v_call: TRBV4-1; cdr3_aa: CASSQPKTSREANVLTF; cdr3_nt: TGCGCCAGCAGCCAACCTAAAACATCCAGGGAGGCCAACGTCCTGACTTTC
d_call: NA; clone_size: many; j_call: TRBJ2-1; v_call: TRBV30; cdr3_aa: CAWTPGPPNEQFF; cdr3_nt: TGTGCCTGGACCCCGGGACCCCCCAATGAGCAGTTCTTC
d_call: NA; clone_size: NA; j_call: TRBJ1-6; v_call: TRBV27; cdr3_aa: CASSLLPPQSSYNSPLHF; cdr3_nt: TGTGCCAGCAGTTTACTTCCCCCACAGAGCTCCTATAATTCACCCCTCCACTTT
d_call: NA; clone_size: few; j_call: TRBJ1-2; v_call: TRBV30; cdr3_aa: CAWSAGNPYGYTF; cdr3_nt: TGTGCCTGGAGTGCGGGGAACCCGTATGGCTACACCTTC
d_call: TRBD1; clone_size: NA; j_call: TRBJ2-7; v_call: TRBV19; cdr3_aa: CASSIGTDYEQYF; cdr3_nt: TGTGCCAGTAGTATCGGGACAGACTACGAGCAGTACTTC
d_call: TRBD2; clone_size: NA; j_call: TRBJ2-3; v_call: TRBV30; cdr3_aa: CAYRTLGREDTQYF; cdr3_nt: TGTGCCTATCGGACCCTCGGGAGGGAAGATACGCAGTATTTT
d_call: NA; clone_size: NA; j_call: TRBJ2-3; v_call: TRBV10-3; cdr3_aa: CAISEPTRRGTDTQYF; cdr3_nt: TGTGCCATCAGTGAGCCGACGAGGAGGGGGACAGATACGCAGTATTTT
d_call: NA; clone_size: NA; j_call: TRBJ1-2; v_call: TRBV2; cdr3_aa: CASSVIGGNGYTF; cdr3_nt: TGTGCCAGCAGTGTGATAGGTGGCAATGGCTACACCTTC
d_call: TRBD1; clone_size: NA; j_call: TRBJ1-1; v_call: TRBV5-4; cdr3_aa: CASSLDDRVGDTFF; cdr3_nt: TGTGCCAGCAGCTTGGATGACAGGGTGGGGGATACTTTCTTT
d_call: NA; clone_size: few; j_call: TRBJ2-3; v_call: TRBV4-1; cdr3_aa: CASSQGGANRDTQYF; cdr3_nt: TGCGCCAGCAGCCAGGGGGGGGCCAACCGGGATACGCAGTATTTT
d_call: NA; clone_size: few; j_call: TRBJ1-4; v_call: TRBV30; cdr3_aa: CAWSVRGYEKLFF; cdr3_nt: TGTGCCTGGAGTGTACGGGGGTACGAAAAACTGTTTTTT
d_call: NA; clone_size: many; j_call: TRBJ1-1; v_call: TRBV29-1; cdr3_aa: CSVLQGNTEAFF; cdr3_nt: TGCAGCGTTCTACAGGGGAACACTGAAGCTTTCTTT
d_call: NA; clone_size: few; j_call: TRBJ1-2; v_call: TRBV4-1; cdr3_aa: CASSQALGQNYGYTF; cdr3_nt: TGCGCCAGCAGCCAAGCCCTCGGGCAGAACTATGGCTACACCTTC
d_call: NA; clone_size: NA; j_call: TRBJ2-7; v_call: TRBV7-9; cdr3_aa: CASSLYRDGPNEQYF; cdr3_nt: TGTGCCAGCAGCTTATATCGGGACGGCCCCAACGAGCAGTACTTC
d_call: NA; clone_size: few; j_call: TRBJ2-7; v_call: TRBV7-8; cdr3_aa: CASSPGTGPYEQYF; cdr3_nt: TGTGCCAGCAGCCCCGGGACGGGACCCTACGAGCAGTACTTC
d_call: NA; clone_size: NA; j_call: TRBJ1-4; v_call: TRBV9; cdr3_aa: CASSVTGNNEKLFF; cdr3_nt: TGTGCCAGCAGCGTAACAGGGAATAATGAAAAACTGTTTTTT
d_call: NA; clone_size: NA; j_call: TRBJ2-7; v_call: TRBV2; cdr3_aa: CASSVQDGTEQYF; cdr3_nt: TGTGCCAGCAGTGTCCAGGACGGAACCGAGCAGTACTTC
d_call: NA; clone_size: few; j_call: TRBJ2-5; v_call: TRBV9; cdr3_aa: CASSYSQGIETQYF; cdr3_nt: TGTGCCAGCAGTTATTCCCAGGGAATCGAGACCCAGTACTTC
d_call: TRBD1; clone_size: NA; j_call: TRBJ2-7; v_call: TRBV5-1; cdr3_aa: CASSFGQGSGIRAYEQYF; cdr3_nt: TGCGCCAGCAGCTTCGGACAGGGTAGCGGTATAAGGGCCTACGAGCAGTACTTC
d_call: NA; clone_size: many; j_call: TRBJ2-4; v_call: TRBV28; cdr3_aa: CASSSPLGVDIQYF; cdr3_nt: TGTGCCAGCAGTTCACCTTTGGGTGTAGACATTCAGTACTTC